The 2 T cell receptor beta chains presented below share a single source sample, sequenced in a study of control samples from healthy donors and cancer patients. TCRdb's copy holds only in-frame clones and misses some; the assay was immunoSEQ multiplex PCR. The sample has around 110,000 clones; over 75% are singletons. The sample was PBMCs. The receptors were sampled from a woman aged 50 to 60 with colorectal cancer.

The V call is TRBV12-3 or TRBV12-4, the J call TRBJ2-7; possibly TRBD1 for D (6 bases). V was cut by 0 bases and J by 6 bases, with 6 bases left in between. This CDR3 has 12 residues. The CDR3 nucleotides read TGTGCCAGCAGTTTAGCAGGGGGCGAGCAGTACTTC. It codes for CASSLAGGEQYF.

This clone was seen more than once but under ten times. DNA of the CDR3: TGTGCCAGCTCACCTGGGGGTCGTAACTATGGCTACACCTTC. Translated, it gives CASSPGGRNYGYTF. J is TRBJ1-2 and V is TRBV18; the D gene is possibly TRBD1 (5 bases). V dropped 3 bases and J dropped 1 base, with 9 bases sitting between them. The CDR3 spans 14 residues. The germline V gene encodes CDR1 KGHSH and CDR2 LQKENI.